Listed here is a single TCR beta chain. Its antigen is still unknown. The data originate from a study of cytomegalovirus exposure and HLA in healthy donors. The study's findings and limits: Most subjects' HLA-A and HLA-B alleles were reportedly predicted from TCR beta sequences.

PCR was performed using 60 Vbeta and 13 Jbeta primers. Assay used: immunoSEQ multiplex PCR; TCRdb lists only in-frame clones, some missing. The sample carries 110,000 to 150,000 clones, approximately 80% recorded once. This TCR was recovered from a woman aged 40 to 49 in good health and CMV-seropositive. The specimen sequenced was PBMCs.

CDR3 loop: CASSLDSGVYNEQFF. The CDR3 DNA reads TGCGCCAGCAGCTTGGATAGCGGCGTTTACAATGAGCAGTTCTTC. The rearrangement uses TRBV5-1 and TRBJ2-1; the D gene is possibly TRBD2 (6 bases). The ends were cut back, 0 bases at V and 4 bases at J, with 11 bases in the middle. Germline loops: CDR1 SGHRS, CDR2 YFSETQ. There are 15 residues in the CDR3.